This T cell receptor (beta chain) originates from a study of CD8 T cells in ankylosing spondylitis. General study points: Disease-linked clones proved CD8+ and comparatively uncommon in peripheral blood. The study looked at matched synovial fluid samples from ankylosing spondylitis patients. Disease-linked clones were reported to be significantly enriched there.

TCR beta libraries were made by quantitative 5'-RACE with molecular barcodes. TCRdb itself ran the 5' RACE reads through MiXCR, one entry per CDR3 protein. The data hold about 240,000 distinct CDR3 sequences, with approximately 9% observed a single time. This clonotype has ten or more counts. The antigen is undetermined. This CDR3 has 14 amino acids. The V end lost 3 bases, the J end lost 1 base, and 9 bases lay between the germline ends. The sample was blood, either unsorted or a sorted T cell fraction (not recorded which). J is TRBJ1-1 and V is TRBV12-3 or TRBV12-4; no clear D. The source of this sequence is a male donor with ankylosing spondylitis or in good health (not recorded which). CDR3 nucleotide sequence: TGTGCCAGCAGTTTTATTGGTACGAACACTGAAGCTTTCTTT. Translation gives CASSFIGTNTEAFF.